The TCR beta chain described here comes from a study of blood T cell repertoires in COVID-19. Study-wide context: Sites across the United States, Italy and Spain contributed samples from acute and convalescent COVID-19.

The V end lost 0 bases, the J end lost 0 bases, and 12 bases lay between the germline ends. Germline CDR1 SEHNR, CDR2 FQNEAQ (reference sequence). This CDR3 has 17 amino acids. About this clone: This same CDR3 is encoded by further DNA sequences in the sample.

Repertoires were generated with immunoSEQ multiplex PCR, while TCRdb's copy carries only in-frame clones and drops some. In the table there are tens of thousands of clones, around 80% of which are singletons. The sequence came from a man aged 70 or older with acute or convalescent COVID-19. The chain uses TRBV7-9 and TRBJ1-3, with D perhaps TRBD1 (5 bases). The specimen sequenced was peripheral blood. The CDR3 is CASSLAGTGSSGNTIYF. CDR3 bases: TGTGCCAGCAGCTTAGCAGGGACTGGGAGCTCTGGAAACACCATATATTTT.